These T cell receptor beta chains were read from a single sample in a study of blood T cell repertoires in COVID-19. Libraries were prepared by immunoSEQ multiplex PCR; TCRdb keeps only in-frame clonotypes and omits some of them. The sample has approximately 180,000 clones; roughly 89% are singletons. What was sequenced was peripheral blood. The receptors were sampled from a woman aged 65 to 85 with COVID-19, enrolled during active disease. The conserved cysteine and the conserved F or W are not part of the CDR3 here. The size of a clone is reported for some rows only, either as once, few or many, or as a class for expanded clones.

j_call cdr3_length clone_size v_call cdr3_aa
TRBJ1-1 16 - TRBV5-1 ASSLAWGQGRGNTEAF
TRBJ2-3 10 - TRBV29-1 SVELNGDTQY
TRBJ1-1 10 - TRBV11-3 ASSLTGYEAF
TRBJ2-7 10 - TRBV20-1 SASGTRYEQY
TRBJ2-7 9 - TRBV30 AWSTGFGQY
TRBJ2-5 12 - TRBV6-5 ASSNRGYQETQY
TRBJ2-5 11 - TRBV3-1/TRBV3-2 ASSQAGQETQY
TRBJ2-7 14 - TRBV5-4 ASSLGASGTLYEQY
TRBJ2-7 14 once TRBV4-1 ASSQDREGSTDEQY
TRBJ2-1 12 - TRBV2 ASRGQGAGNEQF
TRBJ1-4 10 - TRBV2 ASSEESEKLF
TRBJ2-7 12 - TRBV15 ATSRDRQSYEQY
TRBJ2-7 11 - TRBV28 ASRDWRSYEQY
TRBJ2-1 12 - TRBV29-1 SAHGTGLFHEQF
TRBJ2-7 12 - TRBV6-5 ASSLQGNMDEQY
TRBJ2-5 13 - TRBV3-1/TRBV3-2 ASSLGQGRQETQY
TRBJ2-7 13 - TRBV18 ASSPPGGVLYEQY
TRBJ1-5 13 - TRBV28 ASSPGTGRNQPQH
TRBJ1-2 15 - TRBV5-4 ASSLYTGGLPYYGYT
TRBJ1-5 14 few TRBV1 TSSLGEGGINQPQH
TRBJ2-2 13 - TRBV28 ASSFSRVFTGELF
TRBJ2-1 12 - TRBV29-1 SVSKGGSVNEQF
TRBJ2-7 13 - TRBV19 ASSIVTSGTYEQY
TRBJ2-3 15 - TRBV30 AWGAPTGGPSTDTQY
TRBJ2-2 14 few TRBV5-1 ASSYSPGHNTGELF
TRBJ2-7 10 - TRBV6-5 ASKRSSYEQY
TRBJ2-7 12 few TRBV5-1 ASSLDSGRSEQY
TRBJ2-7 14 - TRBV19 ASSTPPDFSPYEQY
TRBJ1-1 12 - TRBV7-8 ASSLTGQNTEAF
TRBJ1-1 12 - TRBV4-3 ASSLGQGRTEAF
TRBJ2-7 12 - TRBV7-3 ASSPGQGASEQY
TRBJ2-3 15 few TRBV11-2 ASSLVGVAGFADTQY
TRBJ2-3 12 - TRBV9 ASSLDLEGDTQY
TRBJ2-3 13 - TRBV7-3 ASSPSGGGTDTQY
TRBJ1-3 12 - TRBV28 ASSLGHSGNTIY
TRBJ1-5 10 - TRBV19 ASSPLNQPQH
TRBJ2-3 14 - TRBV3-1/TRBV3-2 ASSQETSCTTDTQY
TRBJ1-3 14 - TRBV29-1 SVEAWTDISGNTIY
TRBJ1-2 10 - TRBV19 ASRQGTYGYT
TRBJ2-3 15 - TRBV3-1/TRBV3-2 ASSQESSGSFGDTQY
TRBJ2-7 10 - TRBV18 ASSSADYEQY
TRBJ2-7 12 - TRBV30 AWGPGITSYEQY